This T cell receptor (beta chain) was captured by sequencing in a study of PD-1 blockade in classical Hodgkin lymphoma. Study-wide context: Nivolumab dosed at 3 mg/kg went to patients intravenously every 2 weeks.

Profiling relied on immunoSEQ multiplex PCR, and the TCRdb table lists in-frame clones only, not all of them. The sample records about 47,000 clones, over 70% being singletons. Time point indicated: cycle 4 day 1 (C4D1), after less than seven weeks of nivolumab. Relapses following autologous stem cell transplantation were seen in all patients, with brentuximab vedotin exposure varying. The CDR3 has 15 residues. Trimming removed 4 bases from V and 4 bases from J; junction bases left unmatched: 4. Germline values: CDR1 SGHNT, CDR2 YYREEE (reference sequence). Notes on the study in general: Patients with a complete response exhibited baseline diversity comparable to newly diagnosed patients.

With respect to this clone: The antigen is not known.

Sequenced material: peripheral blood mononuclear cells (PBMCs), taken before the fourth cycle of nivolumab. V usage is TRBV5-4 and J usage is TRBJ1-5, with 11 bases matching TRBD1. This receptor was obtained from a human donor with classical Hodgkin lymphoma. In DNA, the CDR3 is TGTGCCAGCAGCCTGGACAGGGGGCAGAATCAGCCCCAGCATTTT. It is translated as CASSLDRGQNQPQHF.